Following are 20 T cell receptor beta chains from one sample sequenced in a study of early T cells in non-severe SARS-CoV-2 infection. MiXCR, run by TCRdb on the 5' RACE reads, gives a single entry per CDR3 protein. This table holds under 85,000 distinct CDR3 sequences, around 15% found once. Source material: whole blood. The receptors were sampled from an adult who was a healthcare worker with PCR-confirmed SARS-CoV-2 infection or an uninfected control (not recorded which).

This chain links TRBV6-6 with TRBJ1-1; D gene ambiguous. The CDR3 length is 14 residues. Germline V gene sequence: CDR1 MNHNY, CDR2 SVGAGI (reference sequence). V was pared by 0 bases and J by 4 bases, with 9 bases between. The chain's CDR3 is CASSYSEEATEAFF. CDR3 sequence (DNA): TGTGCCAGCAGTTACTCTGAGGAAGCCACTGAAGCTTTCTTT.

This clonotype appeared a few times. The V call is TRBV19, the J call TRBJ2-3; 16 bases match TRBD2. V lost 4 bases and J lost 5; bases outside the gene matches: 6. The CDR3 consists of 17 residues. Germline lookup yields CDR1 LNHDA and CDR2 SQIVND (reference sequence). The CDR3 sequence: CASSTPGLAGGEDTQYF. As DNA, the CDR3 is TGTGCCAGTAGTACCCCGGGACTAGCGGGAGGGGAAGATACGCAGTATTTT.

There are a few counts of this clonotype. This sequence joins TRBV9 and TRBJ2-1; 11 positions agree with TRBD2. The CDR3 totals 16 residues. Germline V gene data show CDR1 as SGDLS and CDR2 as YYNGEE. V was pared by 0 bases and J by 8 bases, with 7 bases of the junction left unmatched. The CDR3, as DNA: TGTGCCAGCAGCGTAGCTGCGGCTAGCGGGGGGTATGAGCAGTTCTTC. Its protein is CASSVAAASGGYEQFF. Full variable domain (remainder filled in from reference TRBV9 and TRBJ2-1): DSGVTQTPKHLITATGQRVTLRCSPRSGDLSVYWYQQSLDQGLQFLIQYYNGEERAKGNILERFSAQQFPDLHSELNLSSLELGDSALYFCASSVAAASGGYEQFFGPGTRLTVL.

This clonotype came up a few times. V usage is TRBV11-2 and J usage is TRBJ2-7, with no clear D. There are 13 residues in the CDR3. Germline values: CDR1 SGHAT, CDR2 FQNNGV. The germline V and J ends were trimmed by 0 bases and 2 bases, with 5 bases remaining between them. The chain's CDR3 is CASSLDAAYEQYF. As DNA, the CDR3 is TGTGCCAGCAGCTTAGATGCTGCCTACGAGCAGTACTTC. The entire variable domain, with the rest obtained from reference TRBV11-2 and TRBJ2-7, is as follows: EAGVAQSPRYKIIEKRQSVAFWCNPISGHATLYWYQQILGQGPKLLIQFQNNGVVDDSQLPKDRFSAERLKGVDSTLKIQPAKLEDSAVYLCASSLDAAYEQYFGPGTRLTVT.

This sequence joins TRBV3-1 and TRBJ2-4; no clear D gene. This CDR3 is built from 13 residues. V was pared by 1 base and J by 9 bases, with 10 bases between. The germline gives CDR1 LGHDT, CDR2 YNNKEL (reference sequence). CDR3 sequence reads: CASSQGVQSIQYF. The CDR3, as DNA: TGTGCCAGCAGCCAAGGGGTTCAGAGCATTCAGTACTTC.

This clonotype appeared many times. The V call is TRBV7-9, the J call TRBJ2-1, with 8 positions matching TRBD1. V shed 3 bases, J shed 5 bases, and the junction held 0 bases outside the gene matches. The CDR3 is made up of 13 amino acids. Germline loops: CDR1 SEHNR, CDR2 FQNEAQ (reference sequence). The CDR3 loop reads CASSLDRDNEQFF. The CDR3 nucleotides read TGTGCCAGCAGCTTGGACAGGGACAATGAGCAGTTCTTC.

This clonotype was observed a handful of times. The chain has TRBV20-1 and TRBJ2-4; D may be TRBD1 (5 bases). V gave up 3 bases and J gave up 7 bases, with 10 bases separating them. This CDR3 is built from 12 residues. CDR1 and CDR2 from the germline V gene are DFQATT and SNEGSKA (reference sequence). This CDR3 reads CSASRQGNIQYF. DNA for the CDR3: TGCAGTGCTAGCCGGCAGGGTAACATTCAGTACTTC.

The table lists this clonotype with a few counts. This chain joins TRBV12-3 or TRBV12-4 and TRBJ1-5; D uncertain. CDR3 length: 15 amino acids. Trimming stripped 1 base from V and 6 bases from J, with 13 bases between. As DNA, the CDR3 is TGTGCCAGCAGTTTAGGTTCCGGGGTTGGTCAGCCCCAGCATTTT. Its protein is CASSLGSGVGQPQHF.

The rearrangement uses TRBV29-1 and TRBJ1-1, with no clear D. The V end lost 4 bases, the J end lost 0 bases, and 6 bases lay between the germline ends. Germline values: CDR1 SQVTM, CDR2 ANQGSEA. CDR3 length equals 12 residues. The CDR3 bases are TGCAGCGTTGGCCAGATGAACACTGAAGCTTTCTTT. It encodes CSVGQMNTEAFF.

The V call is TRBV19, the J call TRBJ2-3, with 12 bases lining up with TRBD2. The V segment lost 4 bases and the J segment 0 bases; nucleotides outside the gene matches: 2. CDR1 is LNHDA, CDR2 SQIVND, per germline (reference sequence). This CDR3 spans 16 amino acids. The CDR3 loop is CASSNLAGGSTDTQYF. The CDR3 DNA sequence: TGTGCCAGTAGTAATCTAGCGGGGGGGAGCACAGATACGCAGTATTTT.

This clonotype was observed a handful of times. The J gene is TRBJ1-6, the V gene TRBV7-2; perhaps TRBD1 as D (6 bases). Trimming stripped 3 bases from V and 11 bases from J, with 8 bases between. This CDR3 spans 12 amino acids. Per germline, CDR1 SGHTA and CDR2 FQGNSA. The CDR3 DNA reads TGTGCCAGCAGCTTCAGGGGTGCACCCCTCCACTTT. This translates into CASSFRGAPLHF.

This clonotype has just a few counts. CDR3 coding DNA: TGTGCCAGCAGTGAATGGGCAGGGAACTACGAGCAGTACTTC. This gives the protein CASSEWAGNYEQYF. The rearrangement links TRBV6-1 to TRBJ2-7; the D gene is possibly TRBD1 (5 bases). This CDR3 is built from 14 residues. CDR1 MNHNS and CDR2 SASEGT come from the germline V gene. The V gene lost 2 bases and the J gene lost 3 bases, with 11 bases spanning the gap.

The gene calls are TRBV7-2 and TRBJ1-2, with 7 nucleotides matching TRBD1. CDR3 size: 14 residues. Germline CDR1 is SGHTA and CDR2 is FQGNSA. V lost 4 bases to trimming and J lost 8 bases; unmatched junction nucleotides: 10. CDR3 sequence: CASSSTGVGEGYTF. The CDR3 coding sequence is TGTGCCAGCAGCTCCACAGGGGTGGGTGAGGGCTACACCTTC.

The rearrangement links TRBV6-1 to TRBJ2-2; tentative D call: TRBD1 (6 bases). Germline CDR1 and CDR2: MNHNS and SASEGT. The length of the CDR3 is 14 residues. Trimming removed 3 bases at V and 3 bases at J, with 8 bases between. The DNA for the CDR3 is TGTGCCAGCAGTGATGCAGGGGACACCGGGGAGCTGTTTTTT. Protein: CASSDAGDTGELFF.

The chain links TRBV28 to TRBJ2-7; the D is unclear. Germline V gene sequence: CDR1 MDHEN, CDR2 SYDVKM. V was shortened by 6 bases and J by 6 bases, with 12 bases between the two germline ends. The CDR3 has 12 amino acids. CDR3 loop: CASRRTDAEQYF. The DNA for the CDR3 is TGTGCCAGCAGGAGGACCGATGCCGAGCAGTACTTC. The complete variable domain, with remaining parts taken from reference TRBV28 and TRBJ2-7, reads DVKVTQSSRYLVKRTGEKVFLECVQDMDHENMFWYRQDPGLGLRLIYFSYDVKMKEKGDIPEGYSVSREKKERFSLILESASTNQTSMYLCASRRTDAEQYFGPGTRLTVT.

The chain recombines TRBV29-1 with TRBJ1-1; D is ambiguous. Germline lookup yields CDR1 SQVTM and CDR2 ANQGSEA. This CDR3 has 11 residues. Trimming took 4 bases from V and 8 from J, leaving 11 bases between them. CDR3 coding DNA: TGCAGCGTTGTGCGGGAGATAGAAGCTTTCTTT. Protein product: CSVVREIEAFF.

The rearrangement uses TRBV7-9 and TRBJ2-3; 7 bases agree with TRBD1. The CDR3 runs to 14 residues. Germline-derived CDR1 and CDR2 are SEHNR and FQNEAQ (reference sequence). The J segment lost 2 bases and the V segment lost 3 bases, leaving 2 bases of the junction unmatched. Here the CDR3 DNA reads TGTGCCAGCAGCTTCAAGGGGGCCACAGATACGCAGTATTTT. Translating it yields CASSFKGATDTQYF.

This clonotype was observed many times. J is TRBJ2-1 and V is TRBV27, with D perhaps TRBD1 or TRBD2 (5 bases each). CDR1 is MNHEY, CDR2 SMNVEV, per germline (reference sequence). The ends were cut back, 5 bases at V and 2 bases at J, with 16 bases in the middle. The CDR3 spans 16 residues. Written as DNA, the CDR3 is TGTGCCAGCAGTCCACTCCCGGGACGTGCCTACAATGAGCAGTTCTTC. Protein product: CASSPLPGRAYNEQFF.

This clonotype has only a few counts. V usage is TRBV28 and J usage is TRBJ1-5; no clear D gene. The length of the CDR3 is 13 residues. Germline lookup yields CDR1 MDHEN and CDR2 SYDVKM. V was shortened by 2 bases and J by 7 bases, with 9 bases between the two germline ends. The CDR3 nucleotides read TGTGCCAGCAGTTTAGCCGGTATACAGCCCCAGCATTTT. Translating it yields CASSLAGIQPQHF.

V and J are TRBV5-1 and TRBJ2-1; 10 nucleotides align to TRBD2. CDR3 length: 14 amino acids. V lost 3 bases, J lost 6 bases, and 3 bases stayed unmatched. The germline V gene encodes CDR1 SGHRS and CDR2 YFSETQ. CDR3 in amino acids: CASSSSGGFNEQFF. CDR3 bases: TGCGCCAGCAGCTCTAGCGGGGGTTTCAATGAGCAGTTCTTC.